These T cell receptor beta chains were read from a single sample in a study of T cell repertoires in cytomegalovirus infection. These TCRs are of unknown antigen specificity. From the reads, TCRdb called clonotypes with MiXCR, one entry per CDR3 protein. The sample lists hundreds of thousands of distinct CDR3 sequences, roughly 33% occurring once. This specimen was cultured PBMCs, taken from culture after CMV antigen stimulation. The receptors here all came from a human donor in good health (CMV status not recorded). Some clones in this sample may be carry-over from other donors' samples. The CDR3 runs from the conserved cysteine through the conserved F or W. The order of the fields is D gene, J gene, clone size, V gene, CDR3 protein, CDR3 DNA. A D gene is named only where the DNA matches it firmly. Some rows have no size entry. The others give once, few or many, or a class for an expanded clone.

NA,TRBJ2-7,NA,TRBV7-6,CASSLGHRVEQYF,TGTGCCAGCAGCTTGGGACACAGGGTCGAGCAGTACTTC
TRBD2,TRBJ2-1,few,TRBV20-1,CSAGTNYNEQFF,TGCAGTGCCGGGACTAACTACAATGAGCAGTTCTTC
NA,TRBJ2-5,once,TRBV24-1,CATSDWDSETQYF,TGTGCCACCAGTGACTGGGACTCTGAGACCCAGTACTTC
NA,TRBJ2-1,NA,TRBV7-9,CASSIVGAAGEQFF,TGTGCCAGCAGCATAGTGGGAGCGGCAGGTGAGCAGTTCTTC
TRBD2,TRBJ2-1,NA,TRBV7-2,CASSLVTSGNEQFF,TGTGCCAGCAGCTTAGTGACTAGCGGCAATGAGCAGTTCTTC
TRBD2,TRBJ2-1,NA,TRBV7-9,CASSPPLAGPLSEQFF,TGTGCCAGCAGCCCCCCGCTAGCGGGACCCCTGAGTGAGCAGTTCTTC
NA,TRBJ2-1,NA,TRBV10-3,CAISGQFF,TGTGCCATCTCGGGGCAGTTCTTC
NA,TRBJ2-1,few,TRBV7-9,CASSPFRGAHNEQFF,TGTGCCAGCAGCCCCTTCCGGGGGGCCCACAATGAGCAGTTCTTC
NA,TRBJ1-2,few,TRBV6-1,CASSVNLYGYTF,TGTGCCAGCAGTGTGAACCTCTATGGCTACACCTTC
NA,TRBJ2-7,NA,TRBV6-1,CASRWQGLLSEQYF,TGTGCCAGCAGGTGGCAGGGTCTCTTGAGCGAGCAGTACTTC
NA,TRBJ2-7,few,TRBV12-3/TRBV12-4,CASSPAGYTYEQYF,TGTGCCAGCAGTCCAGCAGGGTACACCTACGAGCAGTACTTC
NA,TRBJ2-5,NA,TRBV11-2,CASSLRGISKGETQYF,TGTGCCAGCAGCTTAAGGGGCATTAGTAAGGGAGAGACCCAGTACTTC
NA,TRBJ1-3,NA,TRBV4-1,CASSQGRGRSSGNTIYF,TGCGCCAGCAGCCAAGGTAGGGGACGGAGCTCTGGAAACACCATATATTTT
TRBD2,TRBJ2-1,NA,TRBV11-2,CASSFQRGIDEQFF,TGTGCCAGCAGCTTCCAGCGGGGTATCGATGAGCAGTTCTTC
TRBD2,TRBJ2-2,NA,TRBV12-3/TRBV12-4,CASSFLVRLAGTGELFF,TGTGCCAGCAGTTTCTTGGTGAGGCTAGCGGGAACCGGGGAGCTGTTTTTT
TRBD1,TRBJ2-5,NA,TRBV20-1,CSARGGTGSQETQYF,TGCAGTGCTAGAGGCGGGACAGGGAGCCAAGAGACCCAGTACTTC
TRBD1,TRBJ1-5,NA,TRBV12-3/TRBV12-4,CASTQGADQPQHF,TGTGCCAGTACTCAGGGGGCCGATCAGCCCCAGCATTTT
TRBD1,TRBJ1-1,few,TRBV12-3/TRBV12-4,CASSRPTGAVTEAFF,TGTGCCAGCAGCCGTCCTACAGGGGCTGTCACTGAAGCTTTCTTT
NA,TRBJ1-2,NA,TRBV4-3,CASSQEWGHYGYTF,TGCGCCAGCAGCCAAGAATGGGGGCACTATGGCTACACCTTC
NA,TRBJ1-1,NA,TRBV20-1,CSARKPNTEAFF,TGCAGTGCTAGGAAGCCGAACACTGAAGCTTTCTTT
NA,TRBJ2-2,NA,TRBV2,CASTSKANTGELFF,TGTGCCAGCACTAGCAAAGCGAACACCGGGGAGCTGTTTTTT
NA,TRBJ2-1,NA,TRBV28,CASRQTTGPSDNEQFF,TGTGCCAGCAGACAAACAACAGGGCCGAGTGACAATGAGCAGTTCTTC
NA,TRBJ2-1,few,TRBV20-1,CSARDRIANEQFF,TGCAGTGCTAGAGATCGGATCGCCAATGAGCAGTTCTTC
NA,TRBJ2-5,few,TRBV19,CASSIIGETQYF,TGTGCCAGTAGTATTATTGGGGAGACCCAGTACTTC
NA,TRBJ1-2,few,TRBV7-6,CASSLGGKNGYTF,TGTGCCAGCAGCTTAGGGGGGAAGAACGGCTACACCTTC
NA,TRBJ1-1,NA,TRBV5-1,CASSLEEQDVYTEAFF,TGCGCCAGCAGCTTGGAGGAACAGGACGTGTACACTGAAGCTTTCTTT
NA,TRBJ2-2,NA,TRBV20-1,CSARPGQNTGELFF,TGCAGTGCTAGACCGGGACAGAACACCGGGGAGCTGTTTTTT
NA,TRBJ2-2,NA,TRBV6-1,CATQTGELFF,TGTGCCACGCAAACCGGGGAGCTGTTTTTT
TRBD2,TRBJ2-3,few,TRBV14,CASSPVGLVPDTQYF,TGTGCCAGCAGTCCAGTGGGACTAGTCCCAGATACGCAGTATTTT
TRBD1,TRBJ2-5,NA,TRBV4-1,CASSQTVGQGGTQYF,TGCGCCAGCAGCCAAACCGTGGGACAGGGAGGGACCCAGTACTTC
NA,TRBJ1-1,few,TRBV5-1,CASSLWTSNTEAFF,TGCGCCAGCAGCTTGTGGACCTCGAACACTGAAGCTTTCTTT
TRBD1,TRBJ2-7,NA,TRBV24-1,CATSDSGTASYEQYF,TGTGCCACCAGTGACTCCGGGACAGCTTCCTACGAGCAGTACTTC
NA,TRBJ1-1,few,TRBV12-3/TRBV12-4,CASSLSVGAAVNTEAFF,TGTGCCAGCAGTTTATCCGTCGGGGCCGCCGTGAACACTGAAGCTTTCTTT
NA,TRBJ2-7,NA,TRBV12-3/TRBV12-4,CASSLGLQHYF,TGTGCCAGCAGTCTCGGACTCCAGCACTACTTC
NA,TRBJ1-2,NA,TRBV7-9,CASSQGTALRYYGYTF,TGTGCCAGCAGCCAGGGGACGGCCCTCCGGTACTATGGCTACACCTTC
NA,TRBJ2-3,many,TRBV7-2,CASSLGEPGEGDTQYF,TGTGCCAGCAGCTTAGGGGAGCCGGGAGAGGGTGATACGCAGTATTTT
NA,TRBJ1-5,NA,TRBV18,CASSTSRDQPQHF,TGTGCCAGCTCAACCTCCAGGGACCAGCCCCAGCATTTT
TRBD1,TRBJ1-5,few,TRBV7-2,CASSFGTVNQPQHF,TGTGCCAGCAGCTTCGGGACAGTCAATCAGCCCCAGCATTTT
TRBD1,TRBJ1-5,many,TRBV7-2,CASSPGQGVNQPQHF,TGTGCCAGCAGCCCGGGACAGGGGGTCAATCAGCCCCAGCATTTT
NA,TRBJ1-1,NA,TRBV7-9,CASSLRRAFF,TGTGCCAGCAGCTTAAGGCGTGCTTTCTTT
NA,TRBJ2-7,few,TRBV5-4,CATSDRGEQYF,TGTGCCACCTCGGACCGTGGGGAGCAGTACTTC
NA,TRBJ2-7,NA,TRBV7-8,CASSITAAEQYF,TGTGCCAGCAGCATCACTGCCGCCGAGCAGTACTTC
NA,TRBJ2-3,NA,TRBV9,CASSVLSSTDTQYF,TGTGCCAGCAGCGTGCTTTCTAGCACAGATACGCAGTATTTT
TRBD2,TRBJ2-4,few,TRBV6-5,CASRMTSGANIQYF,TGTGCCAGCAGAATGACTAGCGGGGCCAACATTCAGTACTTC
NA,TRBJ1-2,NA,TRBV5-4,CASSFPDRGYTF,TGTGCCAGCAGCTTCCCAGATAGGGGCTACACCTTC
NA,TRBJ1-2,many,TRBV7-8,CASSPRSHFYGYTF,TGTGCCAGCAGCCCAAGGTCCCACTTCTATGGCTACACCTTC
NA,TRBJ2-3,few,TRBV19,CASRNGQSDTQYF,TGTGCCAGTAGGAACGGACAGTCAGATACGCAGTATTTT
NA,TRBJ2-3,NA,TRBV20-1,CSARDRWESTDTQYF,TGCAGTGCTAGAGATCGGTGGGAGAGCACAGATACGCAGTATTTT
TRBD2,TRBJ2-2,NA,TRBV7-2,CASSSWGGTGELFF,TGTGCCAGCAGCTCCTGGGGGGGGACCGGGGAGCTGTTTTTT
TRBD2,TRBJ2-1,NA,TRBV20-1,CSASLAGGPRDEQFF,TGCAGTGCTAGTTTAGCGGGGGGGCCTAGAGATGAGCAGTTCTTC
TRBD2,TRBJ2-1,few,TRBV12-3/TRBV12-4,CAAGAAGGNEQFF,TGTGCCGCCGGGGCCGCGGGAGGGAATGAGCAGTTCTTC
NA,TRBJ1-4,NA,TRBV12-3/TRBV12-4,CASKWTATNEKLFF,TGTGCCAGCAAGTGGACAGCAACTAATGAAAAACTGTTTTTT
NA,TRBJ1-1,NA,TRBV5-1,CASSLLRNTNTEAFF,TGCGCCAGCAGCTTGTTACGGAATACTAACACTGAAGCTTTCTTT
NA,TRBJ1-6,once,TRBV5-6,CASNLGQLPNSPLHF,TGTGCCAGCAACCTTGGACAGCTCCCTAATTCACCCCTCCACTTT